A single sample gave rise to the 14 T cell receptor beta chains below, sequenced in a study of control samples from healthy donors and cancer patients. TCRdb's table, derived via immunoSEQ multiplex PCR, lists solely in-frame clones and lacks some. The table records 40,000 to 55,000 clones, about 89% of them present only once. The material sequenced was PBMCs. Every receptor here comes from a woman aged 60-75 years with lung cancer.

This clone was seen a handful of times. The gene calls are TRBV13 and TRBJ2-3; no clear D gene. The V gene's germline CDR1 is PRHDT and CDR2 FYEKMQ (reference sequence). The CDR3 length is 17 residues. Trimming took off 5 bases at V and 2 bases at J, with 20 bases between the two ends. For the CDR3, the DNA is TGTGCCAGCAGCCCACCTCGGGTTTCCTCGGTCACAGATACGCAGTATTTT. Translation gives CASSPPRVSSVTDTQYF.

The chain has TRBV27 and TRBJ1-4; possibly TRBD1 for D (5 bases). The germline gives CDR1 MNHEY, CDR2 SMNVEV (reference sequence). CDR3 length equals 17 residues. V was clipped by 4 bases and J by 7 bases, with 22 bases between them. The CDR3 DNA follows: TGTGCCAGCAGTTCTTACAGGACGACGGGGGGTTCTGAAAAACTGTTTTTT. Translated, it gives CASSSYRTTGGSEKLFF.

The rearrangement uses TRBV10-3 and TRBJ2-1; TRBD2 agrees at 8 bases. Looked up from germline, CDR1 is ENHRY and CDR2 is SYGVKD. V shed 2 bases and J 6 bases; nucleotides not matched to a gene: 9. This CDR3 is built from 16 residues. CDR3 in amino acids: CAISETTSASSNEQFF. The CDR3 coding sequence is TGTGCCATCAGTGAGACGACTAGCGCCTCGAGCAATGAGCAGTTCTTC.

The chain combines TRBV5-4 with TRBJ1-5; D remains unclear. V shed 0 bases and J shed 2 bases, with 9 bases lying between them. The germline CDR1 and CDR2 sequences are SGHNT and YYREEE (reference sequence). The CDR3 loop spans 15 amino acids. This CDR3 is CASSLDPWRNQPQHF. The DNA of the CDR3 is TGTGCCAGCAGCTTGGACCCCTGGCGCAATCAGCCCCAGCATTTT.

V usage is TRBV9 and J usage is TRBJ1-1; D ambiguous. V lost 4 bases and J 0 bases, leaving 10 bases between the germline ends. There are 14 residues in the CDR3. Germline V CDR1 and CDR2: SGDLS, YYNGEE. CDR3 sequence reads: CASSLGNMNTEAFF. As DNA, the CDR3 is TGTGCCAGCAGCTTGGGAAACATGAACACTGAAGCTTTCTTT.

The rearrangement joins TRBV19 to TRBJ2-1; 11 bases are shared with TRBD2. Germline lookup yields CDR1 LNHDA and CDR2 SQIVND (reference sequence). Germline trimming cut 7 bases from V and 3 bases from J; bases unmatched to any gene: 11. The length of the CDR3 is 17 residues. For the CDR3, the DNA is TGTGCCAGTATAAGAAGAGCCGGGACTAGCGGCTACAATGAGCAGTTCTTC. Translating it yields CASIRRAGTSGYNEQFF.

The count of this clone is one. V and J are TRBV19 and TRBJ1-5; D may be TRBD1 (6 bases). V lost 3 bases and J lost 3, with 12 bases in between. Germline loops: CDR1 LNHDA, CDR2 SQIVND (reference sequence). This CDR3 contains 15 residues. The CDR3 nucleotides are TGTGCCAGTAGTATGGGAGGGGGGAACAATCAGCCCCAGCATTTT. Its translation: CASSMGGGNNQPQHF. The entire variable domain, with the rest obtained from reference TRBV19 and TRBJ1-5, is as follows: DGGITQSPKYLFRKEGQNVTLSCEQNLNHDAMYWYRQDPGQGLRLIYYSQIVNDFQKGDIAEGYSVSREKKESFPLTVTSAQKNPTAFYLCASSMGGGNNQPQHFGDGTRLSIL.

The chain couples TRBV4-3 to TRBJ1-6; D gene unclear. Trimming took off 3 bases at V and 7 bases at J, with 10 bases between the two ends. From germline, CDR1 is LGHNA and CDR2 YSLEER. The CDR3 extends over 14 amino acids. CDR3 DNA sequence: TGCGCCAGCAGCCAGGATAGGTTCAATTCACCCCTCCACTTT. It codes for CASSQDRFNSPLHF.

The rearrangement uses TRBV7-9 and TRBJ1-3; 7 bases agree with TRBD1. V lost 4 bases to trimming and J lost 9 bases; unmatched junction nucleotides: 9. The CDR3 has 14 amino acids. Looked up from germline, CDR1 is SEHNR and CDR2 is FQNEAQ (reference sequence). CDR3 loop: CASSSNDRATTIYF. The CDR3 nucleotides are TGTGCCAGCAGCTCGAACGACAGGGCAACCACCATATATTTT.

This clone came up once. The gene calls are TRBV28 and TRBJ1-2; D is perhaps TRBD1 (6 bases). The CDR3 totals 14 residues. V was pared by 6 bases and J by 5 bases, with 16 bases between. Germline V lookup: CDR1 MDHEN, CDR2 SYDVKM. Written as DNA, the CDR3 is TGTGCCAGCAGCAACTGGGGGGCGTGGTATGGCTACACCTTC. Translating it yields CASSNWGAWYGYTF.

The rearrangement uses TRBV5-1 and TRBJ2-5; 11 nucleotides agree with TRBD2. CDR3 size: 15 residues. The germline gives CDR1 SGHRS, CDR2 YFSETQ. Trimming cost V 4 bases and J 0 bases; bases outside gene matches: 2. The CDR3: CASSRSGRDQETQYF. CDR3 sequence (DNA): TGCGCCAGCAGCCGTAGCGGGAGGGACCAAGAGACCCAGTACTTC.

The rearrangement joins TRBV5-1 to TRBJ2-5, with TRBD2 matching 9 bases. The V segment lost 2 bases and the J segment 0 bases; nucleotides outside the gene matches: 2. CDR1 and CDR2 from the germline V gene are SGHRS and YFSETQ. The CDR3 is 15 residues long. The CDR3 sequence is CASSFTSGYQETQYF. The CDR3 nucleotides are TGCGCCAGCAGCTTTACTAGCGGGTACCAAGAGACCCAGTACTTC.

The chain is built from TRBV5-1 and TRBJ1-2; the D is unclear. This CDR3 is 15 amino acids long. V lost 4 bases and J 0 bases, leaving 13 bases between the germline ends. CDR1 is SGHRS, CDR2 YFSETQ, per germline. Here the CDR3 DNA reads TGCGCCAGCAGCACCGGACCTCTAGCTAACTATGGCTACACCTTC. The encoded protein is CASSTGPLANYGYTF. Together with reference TRBV5-1 and TRBJ1-2, the CDR3 gives the full variable domain: KAGVTQTPRYLIKTRGQQVTLSCSPISGHRSVSWYQQTPGQGLQFLFEYFSETQRNKGNFPGRFSGRQFSNSRSEMNVSTLELGDSALYLCASSTGPLANYGYTFGSGTRLTVV.

The genes are TRBV30 and TRBJ2-7; no firm D call. Per germline, CDR1 GTSNPN and CDR2 SVGIG (reference sequence). V was shortened by 1 base and J by 2 bases, with 12 bases between the two germline ends. The CDR3 extends over 14 amino acids. The CDR3 bases are TGTGCCTGGAGTGGGGGTACGGGCACCTACGAGCAGTACTTC. Translating it yields CAWSGGTGTYEQYF.